This entry is about one TCR beta chain. Given the absence of the conserved phenylalanine or tryptophan at the CDR3 end, a read error is likely. One entry per CDR3 protein results from TCRdb running MiXCR on the 5' RACE reads. The sample carries over 25,000 distinct CDR3 sequences, about 17% recorded once. The CDR3 has 14 residues. Germline values: CDR1 SEHNR, CDR2 FQNEAQ (reference sequence). V was trimmed by 5 bases and J by 6 bases, leaving 16 bases between them. The sample comes from a study of neurological immune-mediated disorders. Stated time point: technical triplicate 3. The genes are TRBV7-9 and TRBJ1-2, with D possibly being TRBD1 (5 bases). Specimen: CD4+ T cells from blood. The origin of this receptor is a female donor with HTLV-1-associated myelopathy (HAM/TSP). The CDR3 nucleotides are TGTGCCAGCAGCCAAATGCAGGGTGAGAATGGCTACACCTTA. Its protein product is CASSQMQGENGYTL.